Listed below are T cell receptor beta chains from one sample, sequenced in a study of blood T cell repertoires in COVID-19. The table came from immunoSEQ multiplex PCR; TCRdb's copy has only in-frame clones and leaves some out. Among about 110,000 clones listed, 69% were seen once. Source material: peripheral blood. The receptors were sampled from an older man with acute or convalescent COVID-19. CDR3s include the opening cysteine and the closing phenylalanine or tryptophan. A D gene is named only where the DNA matches it firmly. Expanded clones are given a class, and other clones once, few, many or no size at all.

J: TRBJ1-5; size: -; V: TRBV6-6; D: -; CDR3: CASTDGRNNQPQHF; DNA: TGTGCCAGCACCGACGGGAGAAATAATCAGCCCCAGCATTTT
J: TRBJ2-3; size: -; V: TRBV19; D: -; CDR3: CASSIPGTDTQYF; DNA: TGTGCCAGTAGTATCCCTGGCACAGATACGCAGTATTTT
J: TRBJ1-1; size: -; V: TRBV28; D: TRBD1; CDR3: CASRFQDRAGTEAFF; DNA: TGTGCCAGCCGCTTCCAGGACAGGGCTGGGACTGAAGCTTTCTTT
J: TRBJ2-7; size: -; V: TRBV15; D: TRBD1; CDR3: CATSPSPGQGTAYEQYF; DNA: TGTGCCACCAGCCCTTCCCCGGGACAGGGGACGGCCTACGAGCAGTACTTC
J: TRBJ2-3; size: -; V: TRBV5-1; D: TRBD2; CDR3: CASSLGLAGATDTQYF; DNA: TGCGCCAGCAGCTTAGGACTAGCGGGGGCCACAGATACGCAGTATTTT
J: TRBJ2-1; size: -; V: TRBV6-6; D: TRBD2; CDR3: CASSPQRTSGQSSYNEQFF; DNA: TGTGCCAGCAGTCCCCAGCGGACTAGCGGGCAGAGCTCCTACAATGAGCAGTTCTTC
J: TRBJ2-2; size: -; V: TRBV7-9; D: -; CDR3: CASSRTGEGGELFF; DNA: TGTGCCAGCAGCAGGACTGGCGAGGGCGGGGAGCTGTTTTTT
J: TRBJ2-5; size: -; V: TRBV9; D: TRBD2; CDR3: CASSATSGRRETQYF; DNA: TGTGCCAGCAGCGCCACTAGCGGGAGACGGGAGACCCAGTACTTC
J: TRBJ2-2; size: -; V: TRBV6-5; D: TRBD2; CDR3: CATRLAGEYTGELFF; DNA: TGTGCCACCAGACTAGCGGGAGAGTACACCGGGGAGCTGTTTTTT
J: TRBJ1-2; size: -; V: TRBV2; D: -; CDR3: CASSSSNFYGYTF; DNA: TGTGCCAGCAGCTCTTCTAATTTCTATGGCTACACCTTC
J: TRBJ1-3; size: -; V: TRBV29-1; D: -; CDR3: CSVVGLDRNTIYF; DNA: TGCAGCGTTGTGGGGCTTGATAGAAACACCATATATTTT
J: TRBJ2-5; size: -; V: TRBV2; D: TRBD1; CDR3: CASRRDRVGETQYF; DNA: TGTGCCAGCAGGCGGGACAGGGTCGGGGAGACCCAGTACTTC
J: TRBJ2-1; size: -; V: TRBV6-6; D: -; CDR3: CASSRPTDDLNEQFF; DNA: TGTGCCAGCAGTCGCCCGACTGACGACCTCAATGAGCAGTTCTTC
J: TRBJ2-7; size: -; V: TRBV5-1; D: -; CDR3: CASSGTPSYEQYF; DNA: TGCGCCAGCAGTGGGACACCATCCTACGAGCAGTACTTC
J: TRBJ2-1; size: -; V: TRBV2; D: -; CDR3: CASRLEGSYNEQFF; DNA: TGTGCCAGCAGACTAGAGGGCTCCTACAATGAGCAGTTCTTC
J: TRBJ2-7; size: few; V: TRBV6-5; D: TRBD2; CDR3: CASSYSGLAGYEQYF; DNA: TGTGCCAGCAGTTACTCCGGACTAGCGGGCTACGAGCAGTACTTC
J: TRBJ2-5; size: -; V: TRBV7-2; D: -; CDR3: CASSFRETQYF; DNA: TGTGCCAGCAGCTTTAGAGAGACCCAGTACTTC
J: TRBJ2-5; size: -; V: TRBV29-1; D: -; CDR3: CSVARTSGETQYF; DNA: TGCAGCGTTGCCCGTACTTCGGGAGAGACCCAGTACTTC
J: TRBJ2-1; size: -; V: TRBV28; D: TRBD2; CDR3: CASRRLGTSGGHEQFF; DNA: TGTGCCAGCAGACGACTCGGGACTAGCGGAGGGCATGAGCAGTTCTTC
J: TRBJ1-6; size: -; V: TRBV25-1; D: -; CDR3: CASSESVSYNSPLHF; DNA: TGTGCCAGCAGTGAATCAGTCTCCTATAATTCACCCCTCCACTTT
J: TRBJ2-2; size: -; V: TRBV6-5; D: TRBD2; CDR3: CATTSRAGELFF; DNA: TGTGCTACGACTAGCAGGGCCGGGGAGCTGTTTTTT
J: TRBJ2-1; size: many; V: TRBV29-1; D: TRBD1; CDR3: CSVEALGQGVNEQFF; DNA: TGCAGCGTTGAAGCACTAGGACAGGGGGTCAATGAGCAGTTCTTC
J: TRBJ1-1; size: once; V: TRBV5-6; D: TRBD1; CDR3: CASSGGQGSSVGEAFF; DNA: TGTGCCAGCAGCGGGGGACAGGGATCGTCGGTGGGTGAAGCTTTCTTT
J: TRBJ1-5; size: -; V: TRBV27; D: TRBD1; CDR3: CASSQAGGDNQPQHF; DNA: TGTGCCAGCAGCCAAGCAGGGGGTGACAATCAGCCCCAGCATTTT
J: TRBJ2-2; size: few; V: TRBV2; D: -; CDR3: CASSESGGAGELFF; DNA: TGTGCCAGCAGTGAATCGGGGGGCGCGGGGGAGCTGTTTTTT
J: TRBJ2-7; size: few; V: TRBV24-1; D: TRBD1; CDR3: CATAGTGVEQYF; DNA: TGTGCCACCGCCGGGACAGGGGTCGAGCAGTACTTC
J: TRBJ1-5; size: -; V: TRBV3-1/TRBV3-2; D: -; CDR3: CASSQDPTGHNQPQHF; DNA: TGTGCCAGCAGCCAAGATCCCACTGGGCATAATCAGCCCCAGCATTTT
J: TRBJ1-2; size: -; V: TRBV11-2; D: TRBD1; CDR3: CASSDPLDRADYGYTF; DNA: TGTGCCAGCAGCGATCCGTTGGACAGGGCTGACTATGGCTACACCTTC
J: TRBJ2-7; size: once; V: TRBV9; D: -; CDR3: CASSAFPRYEQYF; DNA: TGTGCCAGCAGCGCATTCCCCCGGTACGAGCAGTACTTC